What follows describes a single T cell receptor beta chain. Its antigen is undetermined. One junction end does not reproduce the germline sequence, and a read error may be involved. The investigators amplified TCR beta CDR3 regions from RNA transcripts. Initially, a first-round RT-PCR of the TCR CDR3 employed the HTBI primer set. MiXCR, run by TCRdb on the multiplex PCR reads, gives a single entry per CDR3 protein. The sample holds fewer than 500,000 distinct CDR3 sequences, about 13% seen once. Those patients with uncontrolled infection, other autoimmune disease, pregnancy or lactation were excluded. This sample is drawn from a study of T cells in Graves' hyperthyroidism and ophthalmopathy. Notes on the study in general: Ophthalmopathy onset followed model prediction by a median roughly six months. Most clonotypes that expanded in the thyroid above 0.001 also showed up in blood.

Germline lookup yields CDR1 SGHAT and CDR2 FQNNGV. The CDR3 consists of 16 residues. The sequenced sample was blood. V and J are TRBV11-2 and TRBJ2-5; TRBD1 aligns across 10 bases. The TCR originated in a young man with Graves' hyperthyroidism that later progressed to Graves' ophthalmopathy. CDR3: CASSRTGTGAGETQYF. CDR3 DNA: TGCGCCAGCAGCCGAACCGGGACAGGGGCTGGGGAGACCCAGTACTTC.